The subject of this entry is one T cell receptor beta chain. A UMI-labeled 5' RACE approach was the method that produced the TCR beta libraries. Following a re-call of the 5' RACE reads, TCRdb has one entry per CDR3 protein and lacks DNA. The sample data list some 7,000 distinct CDR3 sequences. These data are taken from a study of human CD8 memory T cell subsets. Germline CDR1 reads SGHDT; CDR2 reads YYEEEE. The CDR3 is made up of 15 amino acids. This clonotype was sampled from a human donor in good health. J is TRBJ1-1 and V is TRBV5-6; TCRdb selects TRBD1, and the lack of DNA leaves this call unchecked. The sequencing sample was made of CD8+ T cells from PBMCs. The CDR3 region is CASSLGAQGNTEAFF.